Following are 30 T cell receptor beta chains from one sample sequenced in a study of cytomegalovirus exposure and HLA in healthy donors. The PCR employed 60 Vbeta primers together with 13 Jbeta primers. Using immunoSEQ multiplex PCR, the repertoire was profiled, and TCRdb retains in-frame clones only, with some absent. This sample yields approximately 200,000 clones, of which roughly 78% are seen a single time; 4% to 4.5% belongs to the top ten. The specimen was PBMCs. The receptors derive from a woman in her 30s in good health and CMV-seropositive.

There are a few counts of this clone. The V call is TRBV10-1, the J call TRBJ2-6; no clear D gene. V lost 0 bases, J lost 4 bases, and 13 bases lay in between. The CDR3 length is 17 residues. Per germline, CDR1 WNHNN and CDR2 SYGVQD (reference sequence). The CDR3 DNA follows: TGCGCCAGCAGTGAGTCTGCCCCCGGTACCGGGGCCAACGTCCTGACTTTC. Residues: CASSESAPGTGANVLTF.

The CDR3 DNA is TGTGCCAGCAGCGTAGGTATAGCTCCTAGCACAGATACGCAGTATTTT. As protein: CASSVGIAPSTDTQYF. The chain has TRBV9 and TRBJ2-3; unclear D gene. CDR3 length: 16 amino acids. The germline V gene encodes CDR1 SGDLS and CDR2 YYNGEE. The germline V and J ends were trimmed by 0 bases and 0 bases, with 11 bases remaining between them.

About this clone: Additional DNA sequences in this sample encode the identical CDR3. The V call is TRBV27, the J call TRBJ1-5, with D possibly being TRBD1 (5 bases). The V gene lost 5 bases and the J gene lost 3 bases, with 11 bases spanning the gap. This CDR3 has 14 residues. Germline V gives CDR1 MNHEY, CDR2 SMNVEV (reference sequence). As DNA, the CDR3 is TGTGCCAGCAGTCTCCGGGGGTCCAATCAGCCCCAGCATTTT. Protein: CASSLRGSNQPQHF.

V usage is TRBV4-3 and J usage is TRBJ2-5; a weak D match, TRBD1 (5 bases). This CDR3 has 15 residues. V gave up 2 bases and J gave up 3 bases, with 13 bases separating them. The germline V gene has CDR1 LGHNA and CDR2 YSLEER. CDR3 sequence reads: CASSQQLGREETQYF. Written as DNA, the CDR3 is TGCGCCAGCAGCCAACAGCTAGGCAGGGAAGAGACCCAGTACTTC.

The rearrangement uses TRBV7-2 and TRBJ1-3, with TRBD1 matching 7 bases. CDR3 length: 13 amino acids. V gave up 5 bases and J gave up 2 bases; unmatched junction bases: 0. Looked up from germline, CDR1 is SGHTA and CDR2 is FQGNSA. CDR3 loop: CASSGTAGNTIYF. CDR3 in DNA: TGTGCCAGCAGCGGGACAGCTGGAAACACCATATATTTT.

This chain joins TRBV6-5 and TRBJ1-2, with 7 bases identical to TRBD1. Trimming took 5 bases from V and 5 from J; bases not matched to a gene: 8. Germline CDR1 reads MNHEY; CDR2 reads SVGAGI. The CDR3 length is 14 residues. CDR3 sequence reads: CASSIRGEGYGYTF. As DNA, the CDR3 is TGTGCCAGCAGTATCAGGGGGGAAGGGTATGGCTACACCTTC.

This chain joins TRBV5-1 and TRBJ2-3; the match to TRBD2 covers 10 bases. This CDR3 has 17 amino acids. Germline trimming cut 5 bases from V and 4 bases from J; bases unmatched to any gene: 13. CDR1 is SGHRS, CDR2 YFSETQ, per germline. The CDR3 here is CASRTSSGSGDADTQYF. The CDR3 DNA follows: TGCGCCAGCAGGACATCTAGCGGGAGTGGTGACGCAGATACGCAGTATTTT.

In its sample, this clone was seen once. CDR3 nucleotide sequence: TGCGCCAGCAGCCAGGTCAGGGGAAGCACAGATACGCAGTATTTT. Translation gives CASSQVRGSTDTQYF. This sequence joins TRBV4-1 and TRBJ2-3, with a possible D match to TRBD1 (6 bases). CDR1 and CDR2 (germline): MGHRA, YSYEKL. The CDR3 consists of 15 residues. Trimming pared 3 bases from V and 0 bases from J, leaving 10 bases between.

This chain joins TRBV5-5 and TRBJ2-3; TRBD2 might be the D (5 bases). The germline V and J ends were trimmed by 3 bases and 2 bases, with 10 bases remaining between them. This CDR3 spans 14 amino acids. Germline assignment: CDR1 SGHKS and CDR2 YYEKEE (reference sequence). CDR3 in amino acids: CASSYGEPTDTQYF. DNA for the CDR3: TGTGCCAGCAGCTATGGGGAGCCCACAGATACGCAGTATTTT.

The chain couples TRBV6-5 to TRBJ2-1, with D unresolved. V lost 0 bases and J 3 bases, leaving 9 bases between the germline ends. The germline V gene has CDR1 MNHEY and CDR2 SVGAGI. The CDR3 contains 15 residues. This CDR3 reads CASSYSQAYYNEQFF. In DNA, the CDR3 is TGTGCCAGCAGTTACTCCCAGGCTTACTACAATGAGCAGTTCTTC.

V usage is TRBV6-5 and J usage is TRBJ1-6, with a weak D call TRBD1 (5 bases). V was pared by 5 bases and J by 10 bases, with 15 bases between. Looked up from germline, CDR1 is MNHEY and CDR2 is SVGAGI. This CDR3 is 14 amino acids long. The DNA of the CDR3 is TGTGCCAGCAGTCTTCGGACCCGGGGGTCACCCCTCCACTTT. Amino acids: CASSLRTRGSPLHF.

This chain uses TRBV30 with TRBJ1-2; D is ambiguous. Germline CDR1 reads GTSNPN; CDR2 reads SVGIG (reference sequence). The CDR3 runs 11 residues. V was shortened by 0 bases and J by 8 bases, with 7 bases between the two germline ends. CDR3 amino acids: CAWSVAGGYTF. In DNA, the CDR3 is TGTGCCTGGAGTGTGGCGGGCGGCTACACCTTC.

This clone was observed a single time. This chain links TRBV19 with TRBJ1-6; D gene ambiguous. The ends were cut back, 6 bases at V and 6 bases at J, with 15 bases in the middle. In germline, CDR1 is LNHDA, CDR2 SQIVND (reference sequence). The CDR3 sequence is 15 residues long. In nucleotides, the CDR3 is TGTGCCAGTAGCAAGCCATGGGCAGGTAATTCACCCCTCCACTTT. Translated, it gives CASSKPWAGNSPLHF. Using reference TRBV19 and TRBJ1-6 for the parts outside the CDR3, the full variable domain is DGGITQSPKYLFRKEGQNVTLSCEQNLNHDAMYWYRQDPGQGLRLIYYSQIVNDFQKGDIAEGYSVSREKKESFPLTVTSAQKNPTAFYLCASSKPWAGNSPLHFGNGTRLTVT.

In this sample, this clone turned up once. The CDR3 loop is CASSPRGLLPTNTDTQYF. In DNA, the CDR3 is TGTGCCAGCAGCCCCCGTGGGTTACTACCGACTAACACAGATACGCAGTATTTT. The V and J genes are TRBV21-1 and TRBJ2-3; whether TRBD2, the table's D call, matches the DNA was not checked. TRBV21-1 is a pseudogene segment. This CDR3 is built from 18 residues.

The gene calls are TRBV21-1 and TRBJ1-6. TRBV21-1 is tagged as a pseudogene. This CDR3 is built from 18 residues. CDR3 in DNA: TGTGCCAGCAGCAAAGGTCGCAACTCGGGACTTTTTAATTCACCCCTCCACTTT. Its protein product is CASSKGRNSGLFNSPLHF.

The chain links TRBV6-5 to TRBJ2-5; 7 bases are a match to TRBD1. CDR1 is MNHEY and CDR2 is SVGAGI in the germline V gene. The CDR3 sequence is 14 residues long. V trimming: 6 bases; J trimming: 5 bases; junction bases outside the gene matches: 9. The CDR3 region has the DNA TGTGCCAGCAGACAGGGGTCGATGGCGGAGACCCAGTACTTC. Its protein is CASRQGSMAETQYF.

This clone was detected once. The chain couples TRBV4-2 to TRBJ1-1; D is uncertain. The CDR3 is 15 residues long. The ends were cut back, 1 base at V and 0 bases at J, with 9 bases in the middle. Germline V lookup: CDR1 LGHNA, CDR2 YNFKEQ. CDR3 nucleotide sequence: TGTGCCAGCAGCCAAGTCGAGTCTTTGAACACTGAAGCTTTCTTT. Protein sequence: CASSQVESLNTEAFF.

This rearrangement joins TRBV4-2 to TRBJ1-5; 9 bases are a match to TRBD1. CDR1 and CDR2 from the germline V gene are LGHNA and YNFKEQ. V lost 1 base, J lost 5 bases, and 3 bases stayed unmatched. The CDR3 sequence is 15 residues long. CDR3 amino acids: CASSQGQGEDQPQHF. In nucleotides, the CDR3 is TGTGCCAGCAGCCAAGGACAGGGGGAAGATCAGCCCCAGCATTTT.

The gene calls are TRBV4-3 and TRBJ2-7, with 9 positions matching TRBD2. CDR3 length: 15 amino acids. Germline V gives CDR1 LGHNA, CDR2 YSLEER. V shed 0 bases and J 5 bases; nucleotides not matched to a gene: 5. The CDR3 protein is CASSQDLAGWDEQYF. In nucleotides, the CDR3 is TGCGCCAGCAGCCAAGACCTAGCGGGGTGGGACGAGCAGTACTTC.

This clone was detected only once. The rearrangement links TRBV10-2 to TRBJ2-2, with D possibly matching TRBD1 (7 bases). V was clipped by 5 bases and J by 7 bases, with 14 bases between them. The germline V gene encodes CDR1 WSHSY and CDR2 SAAADI. The CDR3 totals 14 residues. For the CDR3, the DNA is TGCGCCAGCAGTATAAGACAGGGAGGCGGGGAGCTGTTTTTT. Amino acids: CASSIRQGGGELFF.

The V gene is TRBV7-9, the J gene TRBJ1-6; D not certain. The germline V and J ends were trimmed by 4 bases and 9 bases, with 16 bases remaining between them. CDR3 size: 15 residues. CDR1 SEHNR and CDR2 FQNEAQ come from the germline V gene (reference sequence). The CDR3 DNA follows: TGTGCCAGCAGCTCGCCGCGGAGCTTAGTTTCACCCCTCCACTTT. It encodes CASSSPRSLVSPLHF. The variable domain in full, with the rest retrieved from reference TRBV7-9 and TRBJ1-6, is DTGVSQNPRHKITKRGQNVTFRCDPISEHNRLYWYRQTLGQGPEFLTYFQNEAQLEKSRLLSDRFSAERPKGSFSTLEIQRTEQGDSAMYLCASSSPRSLVSPLHFGNGTRLTVT.

The chain is built from TRBV23-1 and TRBJ2-1, with 8 bases aligning to TRBD1. TRBV23-1 is sorted into the ORF group, with uncertain function. V shed 0 bases and J 6 bases; nucleotides not matched to a gene: 7. The CDR3 spans 16 residues. The CDR3 bases are TGCGCCAGCAGTCAATCCTCCGAGGACAGGGTCAATGAGCAGTTCTTC. Translating gives CASSQSSEDRVNEQFF.

The J gene is TRBJ2-7, the V gene TRBV2; 7 bases agree with TRBD1. This CDR3 has 15 amino acids. J was trimmed by 4 bases and V by 7 bases; bases with no gene match: 13. The V gene's germline CDR1 is SNHLY and CDR2 FYNNEI. The CDR3 DNA reads TGTGCCAGCACCCTAGAGGGGACAGACCCTTACGAGCAGTACTTC. Translated, it gives CASTLEGTDPYEQYF.

The CDR3 nucleotides read TGCGCCAGCAGCCAGGTCAGGGGCGCCAAAAACATTCAGTACTTC. Its protein is CASSQVRGAKNIQYF. V is TRBV4-1 and J is TRBJ2-4, with D possibly matching TRBD1 (6 bases). The germline gives CDR1 MGHRA, CDR2 YSYEKL. Trimming cost V 3 bases and J 1 base, with 10 bases left between them. The CDR3 totals 15 residues.

The chain links TRBV25-1 to TRBJ1-4, with TRBD1 matching 9 bases. This CDR3 is built from 18 residues. Germline loops: CDR1 MGHDK, CDR2 SYGVNS. J lost 8 bases, V lost 2 bases, and 15 bases had no gene match. The CDR3, as DNA: TGTGCCAGCAGTGAAAGGTGGGGACAGGGAAGGAACCTAGAAAAACTGTTTTTT. Translating it yields CASSERWGQGRNLEKLFF.

The chain joins TRBV10-2 to TRBJ1-1, with a weak D call TRBD1 (6 bases). Germline CDR1 WSHSY, CDR2 SAAADI. There are 13 residues in the CDR3. The V end lost 6 bases, the J end lost 1 base, and 9 bases lay between the germline ends. The CDR3 DNA is TGCGCCAGCAGCCTACAGGGGAACACTGAAGCTTTCTTT. The encoded protein is CASSLQGNTEAFF.

This chain links TRBV6-5 with TRBJ2-2, with 9 nucleotides matching TRBD1. This CDR3 is built from 16 residues. Germline trimming cut 3 bases from V and 4 bases from J; bases unmatched to any gene: 6. Looked up from germline, CDR1 is MNHEY and CDR2 is SVGAGI. Here the CDR3 DNA reads TGTGCCAGCAGTTATTCGGACAGGGGTGCCACCGGGGAGCTGTTTTTT. This sequence encodes CASSYSDRGATGELFF.

The chain recombines TRBV14 with TRBJ2-7, with D perhaps TRBD2 (5 bases). The CDR3 loop spans 13 amino acids. V shed 1 base and J shed 7 bases, with 11 bases lying between them. Per germline, CDR1 SGHDN and CDR2 FVKESK. The CDR3 loop reads CASSQAPRGEQYF. DNA for the CDR3: TGTGCCAGCAGCCAAGCCCCCCGGGGAGAGCAGTACTTC. Complete variable domain (other parts from reference TRBV14 and TRBJ2-7): EAGVTQFPSHSVIEKGQTVTLRCDPISGHDNLYWYRRVMGKEIKFLLHFVKESKQDESGMPNNRFLAERTGGTYSTLKVQPAELEDSGVYFCASSQAPRGEQYFGPGTRLTVT.

The chain has TRBV30 and TRBJ2-4; TRBD1 matches at 7 bases. The trim removed 4 bases at V and 5 bases at J, leaving 5 bases unmatched. Germline V gene sequence: CDR1 GTSNPN, CDR2 SVGIG (reference sequence). The CDR3 spans 13 residues. CDR3 in DNA: TGTGCCTGGACCGCAGGGGGAGAAAACATTCAGTACTTC. This gives the protein CAWTAGGENIQYF.

The chain has TRBV4-3 and TRBJ2-2; D unresolved. The CDR3 runs 14 residues. V was clipped by 0 bases and J by 4 bases, with 6 bases between them. Germline V lookup: CDR1 LGHNA, CDR2 YSLEER. The CDR3 coding sequence is TGCGCCAGCAGCCAAGACAGATCCACCGGGGAGCTGTTTTTT. Translated, it gives CASSQDRSTGELFF.